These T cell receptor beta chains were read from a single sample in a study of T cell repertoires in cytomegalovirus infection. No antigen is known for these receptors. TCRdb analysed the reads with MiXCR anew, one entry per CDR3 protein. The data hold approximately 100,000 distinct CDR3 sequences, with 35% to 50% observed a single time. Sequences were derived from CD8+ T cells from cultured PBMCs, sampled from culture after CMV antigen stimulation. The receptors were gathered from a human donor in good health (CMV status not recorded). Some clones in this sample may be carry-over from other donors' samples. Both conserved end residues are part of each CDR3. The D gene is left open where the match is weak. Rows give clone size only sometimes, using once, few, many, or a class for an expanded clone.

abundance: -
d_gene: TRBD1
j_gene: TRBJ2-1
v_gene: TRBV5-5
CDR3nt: TGTGCCAGCAGCTGGACAGGGGACAATGAGCAGTTCTTC
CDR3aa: CASSWTGDNEQFF

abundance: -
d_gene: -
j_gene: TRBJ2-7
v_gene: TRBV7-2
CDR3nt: TGTGCCAGCAGCTTTAGTGTCTCCTACGAGCAGTACTTC
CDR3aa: CASSFSVSYEQYF

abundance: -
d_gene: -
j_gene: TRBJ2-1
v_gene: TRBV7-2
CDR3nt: TGTGCCAGCAGCTTGGTGGCGAACTCCTACAATGAGCAGTTCTTC
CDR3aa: CASSLVANSYNEQFF

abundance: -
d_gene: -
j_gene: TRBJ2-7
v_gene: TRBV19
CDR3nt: TGTGCCAGTAGTATGGCGGACAGCTACGAGCAGTACTTC
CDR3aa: CASSMADSYEQYF

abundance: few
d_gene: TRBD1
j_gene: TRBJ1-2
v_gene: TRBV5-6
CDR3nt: TGTGCCAGCAGCTTGCACCCCGGGACAGGGAACTATGGCTACACCTTC
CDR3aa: CASSLHPGTGNYGYTF

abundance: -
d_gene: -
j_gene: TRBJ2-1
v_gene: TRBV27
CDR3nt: TGTGCCAGCAGGCGAGGAGGGACACTGTACAATGAGCAGTTCTTC
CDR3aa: CASRRGGTLYNEQFF

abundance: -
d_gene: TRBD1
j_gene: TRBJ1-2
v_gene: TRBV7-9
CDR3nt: TGTGCCAGCAGCCAAACTATGGACAGGGCCGCGGGGGGCTACACCTTC
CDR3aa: CASSQTMDRAAGGYTF

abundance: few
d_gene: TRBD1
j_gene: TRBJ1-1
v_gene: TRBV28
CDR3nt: TGTGCCAGCAGGGACAGGGGGGGGCCTGAAGCTTTCTTT
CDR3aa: CASRDRGGPEAFF

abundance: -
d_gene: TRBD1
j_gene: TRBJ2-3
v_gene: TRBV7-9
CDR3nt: TGTGCCAGCAGCTCCGGGACAGGGAACACAGATACGCAGTATTTT
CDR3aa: CASSSGTGNTDTQYF

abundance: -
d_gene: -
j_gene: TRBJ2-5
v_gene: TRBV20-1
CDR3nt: TGCAGTGCTCCTTGGGACTCCCGTGAGACTCAAGAGACCCAGTACTTC
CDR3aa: CSAPWDSRETQETQYF

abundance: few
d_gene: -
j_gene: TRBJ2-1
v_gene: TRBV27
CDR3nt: TGTGCCAGCAGTTTATCTGGGGTCGAGCAGTTCTTC
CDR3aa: CASSLSGVEQFF

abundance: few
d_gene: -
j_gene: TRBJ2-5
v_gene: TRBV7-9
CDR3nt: TGTGCCAGCAGCCTTCTAGTGTTGGAGACCCAGTACTTC
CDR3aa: CASSLLVLETQYF

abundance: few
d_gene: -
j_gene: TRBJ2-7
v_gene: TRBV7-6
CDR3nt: TGTGCCAGCAGCTCCAGGCCTGGTGGAGGGTTCTTCGACGAGCAGTACTTC
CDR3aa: CASSSRPGGGFFDEQYF

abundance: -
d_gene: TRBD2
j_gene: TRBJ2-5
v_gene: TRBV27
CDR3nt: TGTGCCACCCGCCGGCTAGCGGGGGTAACAGGTCAAGAGACCCAGTACTTC
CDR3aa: CATRRLAGVTGQETQYF

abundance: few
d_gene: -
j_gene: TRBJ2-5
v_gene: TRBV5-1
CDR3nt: TGCGCCAGCAGCTGGGAGGCGGCGGGGACACCCTTAGGGACCCAGTACTTC
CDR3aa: CASSWEAAGTPLGTQYF

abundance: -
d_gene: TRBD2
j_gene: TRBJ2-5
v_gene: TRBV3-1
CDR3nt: TGTGCCAGCAGCCAGGAGGGACTAGCGGGGCCGGGCTGGGAGACCCAGTACTTC
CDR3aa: CASSQEGLAGPGWETQYF

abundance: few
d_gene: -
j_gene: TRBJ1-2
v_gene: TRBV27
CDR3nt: TGTGCCAGCAGTTATCTGGGGAACTATGGCTACACCTTC
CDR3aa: CASSYLGNYGYTF

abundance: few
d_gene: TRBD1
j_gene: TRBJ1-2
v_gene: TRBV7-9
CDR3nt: TGTGCCAGCAGCTCCGGGACAGAGTTAATCTATGGCTACACCTTC
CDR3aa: CASSSGTELIYGYTF

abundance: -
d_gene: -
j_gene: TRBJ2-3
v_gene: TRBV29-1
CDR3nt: TGCAGCGTTCTCCGGCCAACTGAGAGCACAGATACGCAGTATTTT
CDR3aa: CSVLRPTESTDTQYF

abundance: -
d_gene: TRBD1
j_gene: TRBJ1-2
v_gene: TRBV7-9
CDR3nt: TGTGCCAGCAGCTTATACTCGGACAGGGCTGGCTACACCTTC
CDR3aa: CASSLYSDRAGYTF

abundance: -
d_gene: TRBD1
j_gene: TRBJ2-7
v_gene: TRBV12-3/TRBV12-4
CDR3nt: TGTGCCAGCAGTGCCGGGACAGGGCCTTCCTACGAGCAGTACTTC
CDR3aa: CASSAGTGPSYEQYF

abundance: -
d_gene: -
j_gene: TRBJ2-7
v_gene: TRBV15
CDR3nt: TGTGCCACCAGCAGAGAGACTGCTACCTACGAGCAGTACTTC
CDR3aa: CATSRETATYEQYF

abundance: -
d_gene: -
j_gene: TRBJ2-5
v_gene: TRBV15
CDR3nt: TGTGCCACCAGCAGAGGCCGGGACACTCTGTCCGTGGGGACCCAGTACTTC
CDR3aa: CATSRGRDTLSVGTQYF

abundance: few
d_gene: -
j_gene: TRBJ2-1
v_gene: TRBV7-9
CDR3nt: TGTGCCAGCAGCTTAGGCATCAGCAATGAGCAGTTCTTC
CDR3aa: CASSLGISNEQFF

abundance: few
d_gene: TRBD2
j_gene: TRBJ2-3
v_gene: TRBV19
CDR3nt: TGTGCCAGTAGTATCTGGAGCGGGGGGCCCACAGATACGCAGTATTTT
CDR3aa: CASSIWSGGPTDTQYF

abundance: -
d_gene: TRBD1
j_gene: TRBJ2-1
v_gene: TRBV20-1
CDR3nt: TGCAGTGCCGCCCGCGACCCCGGGACAGTTGACAATGAGCAGTTCTTC
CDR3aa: CSAARDPGTVDNEQFF

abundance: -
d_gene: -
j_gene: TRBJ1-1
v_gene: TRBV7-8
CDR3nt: TGTGCCAGCAGCTTAGCGCGTGGGAGAACTGAAGCTTTCTTT
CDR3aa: CASSLARGRTEAFF

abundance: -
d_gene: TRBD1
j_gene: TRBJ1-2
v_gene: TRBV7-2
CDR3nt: TGTGCCAGCAGCTTAAACAGGGGCCTCGGCTACACCTTC
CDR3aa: CASSLNRGLGYTF

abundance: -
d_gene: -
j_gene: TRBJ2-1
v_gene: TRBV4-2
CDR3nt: TGTGCCAGCAGCCAAGAGGCGGTGGGGGGCACGAGCTCCTACAATGAGCAGTTCTTC
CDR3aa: CASSQEAVGGTSSYNEQFF

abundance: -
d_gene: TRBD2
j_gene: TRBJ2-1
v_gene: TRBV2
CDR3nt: TGTGCCAGCAGTTCGACTAGCGGGGGAGTCGATGAGCAGTTCTTC
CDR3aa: CASSSTSGGVDEQFF

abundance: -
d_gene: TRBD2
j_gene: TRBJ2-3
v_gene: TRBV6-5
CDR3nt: TGTGCCAGCAGTAACGGGGGGGCGGAAGATACGCAGTATTTT
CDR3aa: CASSNGGAEDTQYF

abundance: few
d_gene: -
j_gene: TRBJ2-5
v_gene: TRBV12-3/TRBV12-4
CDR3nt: TGTGCCAGCAGTTTAGTGGGGGGCCAAGAGACCCAGTACTTC
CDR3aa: CASSLVGGQETQYF

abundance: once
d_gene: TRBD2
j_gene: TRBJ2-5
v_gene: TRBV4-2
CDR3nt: TGTGCCAGCAGCCAAGCAGGACTAGCGGGGGGCCGATCCACCCAAGAGACCCAGTACTTC
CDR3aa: CASSQAGLAGGRSTQETQYF

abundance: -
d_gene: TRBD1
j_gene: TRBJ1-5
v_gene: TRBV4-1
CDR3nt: TGCGCCAGCAGCCAAGAAGGACAGGGAGGGCAGCCCCAGCATTTT
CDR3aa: CASSQEGQGGQPQHF

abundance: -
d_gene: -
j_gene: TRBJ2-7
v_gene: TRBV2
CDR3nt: TGTGCCAGCAGTGCAGTCTCCGAGCAGTACTTC
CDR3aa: CASSAVSEQYF